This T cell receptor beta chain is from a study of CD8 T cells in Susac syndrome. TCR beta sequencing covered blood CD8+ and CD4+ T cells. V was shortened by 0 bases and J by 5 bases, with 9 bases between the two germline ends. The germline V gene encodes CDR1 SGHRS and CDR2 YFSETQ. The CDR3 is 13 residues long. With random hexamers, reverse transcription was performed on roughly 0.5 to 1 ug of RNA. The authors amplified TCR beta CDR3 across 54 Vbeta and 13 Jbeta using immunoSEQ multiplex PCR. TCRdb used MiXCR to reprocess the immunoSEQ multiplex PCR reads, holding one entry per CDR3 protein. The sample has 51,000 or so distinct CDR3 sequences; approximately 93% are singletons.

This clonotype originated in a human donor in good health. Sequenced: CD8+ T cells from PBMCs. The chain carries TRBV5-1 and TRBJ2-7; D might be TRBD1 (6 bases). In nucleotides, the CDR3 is TGCGCCAGCAGCTTGGGTCAGGGGCACGAGCAGTACTTC. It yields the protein CASSLGQGHEQYF.